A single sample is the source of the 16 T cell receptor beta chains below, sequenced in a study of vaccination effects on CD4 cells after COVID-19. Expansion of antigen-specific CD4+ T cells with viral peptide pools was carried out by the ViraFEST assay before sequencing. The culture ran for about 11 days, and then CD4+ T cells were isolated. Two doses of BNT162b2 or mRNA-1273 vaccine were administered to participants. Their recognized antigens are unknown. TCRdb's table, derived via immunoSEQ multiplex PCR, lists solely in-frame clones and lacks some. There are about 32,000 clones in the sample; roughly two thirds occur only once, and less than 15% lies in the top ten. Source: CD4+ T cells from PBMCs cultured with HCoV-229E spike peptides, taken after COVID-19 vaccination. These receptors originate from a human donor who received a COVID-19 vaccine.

CDR3 coding DNA: TGTGCCAGCTTACTAGGACAGGGACTCTACGAGCAGTACTTC. It is translated as CASLLGQGLYEQYF. The J gene is TRBJ2-7, the V gene TRBV11-2, with 8 positions matching TRBD1. The CDR3 has 14 residues. The junction had 9 bases not matched to a gene; V was cut back by 8 bases and J by 3 bases. Germline V gives CDR1 SGHAT, CDR2 FQNNGV.

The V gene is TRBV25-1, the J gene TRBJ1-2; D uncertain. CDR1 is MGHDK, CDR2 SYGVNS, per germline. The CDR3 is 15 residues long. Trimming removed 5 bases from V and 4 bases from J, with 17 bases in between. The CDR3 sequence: CASSSAGSGLYGYTF. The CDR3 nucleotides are TGTGCCAGCAGTTCAGCGGGGTCTGGCCTCTATGGCTACACCTTC.

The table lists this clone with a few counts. CDR3 loop: CATSRGFGWSGGGELFF. In nucleotides, the CDR3 is TGTGCCACCAGCAGAGGGTTTGGATGGAGTGGTGGCGGGGAGCTGTTTTTT. This chain connects TRBV15 to TRBJ2-2; D remains unclear. V gave up 1 base and J gave up 7 bases, with 19 bases separating them. The CDR3 totals 17 residues. From germline, CDR1 is LNHNV and CDR2 YYDKDF (reference sequence).

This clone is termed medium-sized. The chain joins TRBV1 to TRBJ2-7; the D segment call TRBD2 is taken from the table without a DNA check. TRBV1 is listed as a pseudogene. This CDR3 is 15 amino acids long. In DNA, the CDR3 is TGCACCAGCAGCCTCGGGGGGGCACTCTCCTACGAGCAGTACTTC. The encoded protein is CTSSLGGALSYEQYF.

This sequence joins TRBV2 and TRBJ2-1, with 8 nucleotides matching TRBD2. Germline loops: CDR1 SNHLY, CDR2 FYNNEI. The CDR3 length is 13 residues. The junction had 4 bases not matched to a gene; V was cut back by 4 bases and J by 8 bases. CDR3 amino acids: CASSGGGWDEQFF. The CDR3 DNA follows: TGTGCCAGCAGTGGCGGGGGGTGGGATGAGCAGTTCTTC.

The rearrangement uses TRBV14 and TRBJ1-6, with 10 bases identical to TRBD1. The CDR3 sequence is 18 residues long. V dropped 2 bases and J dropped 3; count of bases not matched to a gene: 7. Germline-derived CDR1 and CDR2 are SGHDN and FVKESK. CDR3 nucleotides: TGTGCCAGCAGCCAATTAAGACAGGGGGCCGACTATAATTCACCCCTCCACTTT. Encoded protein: CASSQLRQGADYNSPLHF.

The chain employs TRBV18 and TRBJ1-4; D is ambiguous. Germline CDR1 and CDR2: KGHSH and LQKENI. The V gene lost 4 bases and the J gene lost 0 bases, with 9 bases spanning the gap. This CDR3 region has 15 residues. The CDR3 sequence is CASSRSTATNEKLFF. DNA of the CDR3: TGTGCCAGCTCACGGAGCACCGCAACTAATGAAAAACTGTTTTTT. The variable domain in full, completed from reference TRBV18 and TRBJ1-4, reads NAGVMQNPRHLVRRRGQEARLRCSPMKGHSHVYWYRQLPEEGLKFMVYLQKENIIDESGMPKERFSAEFPKEGPSILRIQQVVRGDSAAYFCASSRSTATNEKLFFGSGTQLSVL.

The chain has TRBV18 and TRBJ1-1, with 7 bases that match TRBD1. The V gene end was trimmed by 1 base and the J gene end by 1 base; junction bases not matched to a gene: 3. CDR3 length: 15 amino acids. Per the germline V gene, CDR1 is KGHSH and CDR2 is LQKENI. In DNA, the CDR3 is TGTGCCAGCTCACCACAGGGGGCGGCGAACACTGAAGCTTTCTTT. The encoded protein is CASSPQGAANTEAFF.

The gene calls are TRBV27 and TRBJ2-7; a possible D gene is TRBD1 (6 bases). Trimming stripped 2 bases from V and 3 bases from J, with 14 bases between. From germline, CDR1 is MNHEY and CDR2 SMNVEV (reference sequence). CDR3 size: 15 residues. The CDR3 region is CASSLNLGHFYEQYF. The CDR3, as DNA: TGTGCCAGCAGTTTAAACTTGGGACACTTCTACGAGCAGTACTTC.

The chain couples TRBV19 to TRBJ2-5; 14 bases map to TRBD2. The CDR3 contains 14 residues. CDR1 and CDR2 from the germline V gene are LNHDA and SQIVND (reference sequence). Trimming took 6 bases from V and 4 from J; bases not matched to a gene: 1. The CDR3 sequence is CASSGLAGGETQYF. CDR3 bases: TGTGCCAGTAGCGGACTAGCGGGAGGAGAGACCCAGTACTTC.

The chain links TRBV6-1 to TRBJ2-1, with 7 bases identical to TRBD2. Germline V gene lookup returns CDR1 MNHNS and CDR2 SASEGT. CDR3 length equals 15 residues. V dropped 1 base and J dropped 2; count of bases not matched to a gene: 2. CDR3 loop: CASSEDAGAYNEQFF. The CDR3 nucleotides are TGTGCCAGCAGTGAAGATGCGGGGGCCTACAATGAGCAGTTCTTC.

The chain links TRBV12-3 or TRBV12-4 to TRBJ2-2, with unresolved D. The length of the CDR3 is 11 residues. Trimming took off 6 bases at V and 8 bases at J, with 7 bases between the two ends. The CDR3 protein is CASRIRGELFF. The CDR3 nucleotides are TGTGCCAGCAGAATACGAGGGGAGCTGTTTTTT.

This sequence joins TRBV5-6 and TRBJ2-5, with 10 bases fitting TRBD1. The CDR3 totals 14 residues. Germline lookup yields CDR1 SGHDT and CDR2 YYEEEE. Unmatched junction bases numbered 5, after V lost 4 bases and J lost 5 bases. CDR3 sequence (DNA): TGTGCCAGCAGCCAGACAGGGGGCGGCGAGACCCAGTACTTC. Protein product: CASSQTGGGETQYF.

CDR3 sequence: CASSTGQGRGYGYTF. CDR3 DNA: TGCGCCAGCAGCACCGGACAGGGGCGAGGCTATGGCTACACCTTC. The rearrangement joins TRBV5-1 to TRBJ1-2; 9 positions agree with TRBD1. The CDR3 contains 15 residues. Trimming cost V 4 bases and J 4 bases; bases outside gene matches: 8. Germline CDR1 and CDR2: SGHRS and YFSETQ. Combining the CDR3 with reference TRBV5-1 and TRBJ1-2 gives the whole variable domain KAGVTQTPRYLIKTRGQQVTLSCSPISGHRSVSWYQQTPGQGLQFLFEYFSETQRNKGNFPGRFSGRQFSNSRSEMNVSTLELGDSALYLCASSTGQGRGYGYTFGSGTRLTVV.

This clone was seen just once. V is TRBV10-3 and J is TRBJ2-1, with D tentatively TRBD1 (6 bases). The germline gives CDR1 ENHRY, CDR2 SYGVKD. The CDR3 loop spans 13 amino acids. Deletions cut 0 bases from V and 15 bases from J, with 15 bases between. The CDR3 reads CAISESLGGEGFF. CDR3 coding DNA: TGTGCCATCAGTGAGTCTTTAGGGGGAGAGGGGTTCTTC.

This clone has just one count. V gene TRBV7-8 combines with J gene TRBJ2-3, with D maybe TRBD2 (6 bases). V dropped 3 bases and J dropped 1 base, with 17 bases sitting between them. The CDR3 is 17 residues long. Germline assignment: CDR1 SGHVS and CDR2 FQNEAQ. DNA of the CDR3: TGTGCCAGCAGCTTGGAGGGGACCGCAACCGGCACAGATACGCAGTATTTT. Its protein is CASSLEGTATGTDTQYF.